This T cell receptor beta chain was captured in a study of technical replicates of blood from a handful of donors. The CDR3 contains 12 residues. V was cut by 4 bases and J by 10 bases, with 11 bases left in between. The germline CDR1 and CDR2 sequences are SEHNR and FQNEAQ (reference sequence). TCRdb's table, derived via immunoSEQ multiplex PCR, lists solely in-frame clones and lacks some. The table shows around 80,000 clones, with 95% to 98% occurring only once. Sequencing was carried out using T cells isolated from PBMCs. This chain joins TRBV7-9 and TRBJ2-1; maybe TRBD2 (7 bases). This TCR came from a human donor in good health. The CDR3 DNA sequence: TGTGCCAGCAGCTCCAGCGGGACAGAGCAGTTCTTC. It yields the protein CASSSSGTEQFF. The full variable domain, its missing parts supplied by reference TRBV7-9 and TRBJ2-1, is DTGVSQNPRHKITKRGQNVTFRCDPISEHNRLYWYRQTLGQGPEFLTYFQNEAQLEKSRLLSDRFSAERPKGSFSTLEIQRTEQGDSAMYLCASSSSGTEQFFGPGTRLTVL.